The present T cell receptor beta chain was sequenced within a study of blood T cell repertoires in COVID-19. From germline, CDR1 is LNHDA and CDR2 SQIVND (reference sequence). The CDR3 extends over 18 amino acids. With 5 bases clipped from V and 4 bases from J, the junction kept 11 bases outside the gene matches. Authors' methods: Reference gene primer amplification in the assay estimated nucleated cell counts. The repertoire was sequenced with immunoSEQ multiplex PCR; TCRdb's copy has only in-frame clones and lacks some. V, J and clone size reflect that table, while D and trimming were determined from the DNA. The table shows approximately 260,000 clones, with approximately 85% occurring only once.

This chain joins TRBV19 and TRBJ2-2; 12 nucleotides line up with TRBD1. The origin of this receptor is an older woman with acute or convalescent COVID-19. The sequenced sample consisted of peripheral blood. Here the CDR3 reads CASSGLGTGGIFTGELFF. Here the CDR3 DNA reads TGTGCCAGTAGTGGATTAGGGACAGGGGGCATATTCACCGGGGAGCTGTTTTTT.